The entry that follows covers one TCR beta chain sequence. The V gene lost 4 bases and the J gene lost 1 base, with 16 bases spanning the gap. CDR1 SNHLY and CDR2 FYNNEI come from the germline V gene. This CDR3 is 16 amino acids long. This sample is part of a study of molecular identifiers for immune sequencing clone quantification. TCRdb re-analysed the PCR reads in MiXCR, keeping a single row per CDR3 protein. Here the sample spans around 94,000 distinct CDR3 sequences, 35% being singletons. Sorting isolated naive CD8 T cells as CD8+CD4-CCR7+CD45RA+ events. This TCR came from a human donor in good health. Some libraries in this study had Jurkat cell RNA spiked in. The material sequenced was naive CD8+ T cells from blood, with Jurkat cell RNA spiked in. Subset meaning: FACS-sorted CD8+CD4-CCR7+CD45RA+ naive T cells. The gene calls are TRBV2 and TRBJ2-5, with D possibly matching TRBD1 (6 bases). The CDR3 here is CASSAQWGQTQETQYF. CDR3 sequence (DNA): TGTGCCAGCAGTGCCCAGTGGGGGCAGACCCAAGAGACCCAGTACTTC.